These 6 T cell receptor beta chains were sequenced from one sample in a study of blood T cell repertoires in COVID-19 (dated by TCRdb to 2020 to 2022). The library was built by means of the immunoSEQ multiplex PCR assay. TCRdb's version of the immuneACCESS table is confined to in-frame rearrangements and falls short of the full clone set. An unresolved V gene accounts for under half of the shortfall where checked; the remainder is of unknown origin. The sample table records around 140,000 clones; 77% of these occur just once. About 8.4% of the sample belongs to the ten largest clones. Sequenced material: peripheral blood. Receptors originate from a woman in her fifties or sixties with active or convalescent COVID-19.

The rearrangement joins TRBV28 to TRBJ2-1, with D perhaps matching TRBD2 (7 bases). V was pared by 2 bases and J by 4 bases, with 12 bases between. The CDR3 has 15 residues. The germline gives CDR1 MDHEN, CDR2 SYDVKM. CDR3 residues: CASSLTSGTYNEQFF. The CDR3 nucleotides read TGTGCCAGCAGTTTAACCAGCGGGACATACAATGAGCAGTTCTTC.

This clone occurred once. The chain uses TRBV28 and TRBJ1-3; TRBD1 might be the D (5 bases). This CDR3 is built from 17 residues. Germline V CDR1 and CDR2: MDHEN, SYDVKM. The ends were cut back, 6 bases at V and 0 bases at J, with 18 bases in the middle. The CDR3 region has the DNA TGTGCCAGCAGAGAACCGGGACTGCTTATCTCTGGAAACACCATATATTTT. The encoded protein is CASREPGLLISGNTIYF.

V and J are TRBV20-1 and TRBJ1-3, with D tentatively TRBD1 (6 bases). V was shortened by 3 bases and J by 2 bases, with 11 bases between the two germline ends. Germline loops: CDR1 DFQATT, CDR2 SNEGSKA (reference sequence). The CDR3 has 14 amino acids. This CDR3 is CSASGQLPGNTIYF. Written as DNA, the CDR3 is TGCAGTGCTAGTGGACAGCTCCCTGGAAACACCATATATTTT.

The CDR3, as DNA: TGTGCCAGCAGCCCTATCTCGGCGGGGGATGGCTACACCTTC. Translating gives CASSPISAGDGYTF. The V gene is TRBV9, the J gene TRBJ1-2, with D possibly matching TRBD1 (5 bases). The CDR3 has 14 amino acids. V lost 4 bases, J lost 6 bases, and 16 bases lay in between. Germline V CDR1 and CDR2: SGDLS, YYNGEE.

The V gene is TRBV19, the J gene TRBJ1-5; tentatively, D is TRBD1 (6 bases). V lost 5 bases and J 7 bases, leaving 12 bases between the germline ends. The germline V gene has CDR1 LNHDA and CDR2 SQIVND (reference sequence). CDR3 length equals 13 residues. The CDR3: CASSQGRGQPQHF. Here the CDR3 DNA reads TGTGCCAGTAGTCAGGGGCGCGGGCAGCCCCAGCATTTT.

The chain couples TRBV6-2 or TRBV6-3 to TRBJ2-3; TRBD2 matches 13 bases. This CDR3 has 18 residues. Germline CDR1 is MNHEY and CDR2 is SVGEGT. V shed 3 bases and J 4 bases; nucleotides not matched to a gene: 10. The CDR3 sequence is CASSYSIRTSGSPDTQYF. In DNA, the CDR3 is TGTGCCAGCAGTTATTCTATCAGGACTAGCGGGAGTCCAGATACGCAGTATTTT.